Included here is one TCR beta chain sequence, with context. No antigen is known for it. The source of the sample is a study of vaccination and CD4 T cells after COVID-19. The overall study: Convalescent cases consisted of six males and four females, of whom two were Hispanic. Post-COVID samples had a sampling time that fell a median roughly 100 days after diagnosis (range 35 to 161). Cellular stimulation was performed using overlapping spike peptides derived from SARS-CoV-2, HCoV-NL63, HCoV-OC43 and HCoV-229E.

Treatment in this sample: approximately 9-day PBMC culture with coronavirus spike peptide pools or control peptides (ViraFEST assay). Sequencing of DNA taken from cultured CD4+ T cells relied on the Oncomine TCR Beta short-read assay. Genomic DNA was isolated from cultured CD4+ T cells. Each CDR3 protein is one row after TCRdb ran MiXCR on the PCR reads. Counted here are approximately 18,000 distinct CDR3 sequences, approximately 57% occurring once; the ten biggest clones make up 7.2%. V lost 0 bases to trimming and J lost 2 bases, with 19 bases between them. CDR3 length: 19 amino acids. CDR1 is MNHEY, CDR2 SVGAGI, per germline.

The rearrangement links TRBV6-5 to TRBJ2-2; TRBD2 is a possible D gene (7 bases). This TCR came from a human donor who had recovered from COVID-19. Sequenced here: CD4+ T cells from blood, cultured in vitro, sampled before SARS-CoV-2 vaccination. For the CDR3, the DNA is TGTGCCAGCAGTTACTCTGGCGCTTCGGGGGGCCAAAACACCGGGGAGCTGTTTTTT. Translation gives CASSYSGASGGQNTGELFF.